These T cell receptor beta chains were read from a single sample in a study of regulatory T cells in long-lasting Graves disease. TCRdb called the multiplex PCR reads again in MiXCR, with one record for every CDR3 protein. The sample gives approximately 440,000 distinct CDR3 sequences, roughly a quarter of which show up once; approximately 28% is in the top ten. The specimen comprised peripheral blood mononuclear cells (PBMCs), sampled when the disease was refractory, from a patient treated with antithyroid drugs. Receptor source: a female donor with Graves disease. CDR3s include the opening cysteine and the closing phenylalanine or tryptophan. A D gene is named only where the DNA matches it firmly. Clone size, where shown, is once, few, many, or a class for clones that have expanded.

>-|TRBD1|TRBV20-1|TRBJ1-3
CSASRDSTFNTIYF
TGCAGTGCCAGCCGGGACAGTACTTTCAACACCATATATTTT
>-|TRBD2|TRBV7-2|TRBJ2-7
CASSPVSGPYEQYF
TGTGCCAGCAGCCCAGTTAGCGGGCCCTACGAGCAGTACTTC
>-|-|TRBV11-2|TRBJ2-7
CASSLGSTHEQYF
TGTGCCAGCAGCTTAGGTTCCACCCACGAGCAGTACTTC
>many|TRBD1|TRBV28|TRBJ1-4
CASSLPGQGNEKLFF
TGTGCCAGCAGTTTACCGGGACAGGGTAATGAAAAACTGTTTTTT
>many|-|TRBV5-1|TRBJ2-7
CASSFASGYSYEQYF
TGCGCCAGCAGCTTCGCCTCAGGTTACTCCTACGAGCAGTACTTC
>few|TRBD1|TRBV7-2|TRBJ2-7
CASSSTGVGEQYF
TGTGCCAGCAGCTCTACAGGGGTAGGGGAGCAGTACTTC
>many|TRBD1|TRBV28|TRBJ1-5
CASSTPLDRERQPQHF
TGTGCCAGCAGTACGCCTCTGGACAGGGAGCGACAGCCCCAGCATTTT
>few|-|TRBV10-2|TRBJ2-1
CASSVRLGRVNEQFF
TGCGCCAGCAGTGTCAGACTGGGAAGGGTCAATGAGCAGTTCTTC
>few|-|TRBV7-3|TRBJ1-2
CASSFPGQQGGYTF
TGTGCCAGCAGCTTTCCTGGACAGCAAGGCGGCTACACCTTC
>many|TRBD1|TRBV28|TRBJ2-7
CASSLGGTGGRNEQYF
TGTGCCAGCAGTTTGGGGGGGACAGGGGGAAGGAACGAGCAGTACTTC
>-|-|TRBV2|TRBJ1-6
CASIADRSYNSPLHF
TGTGCCAGCATCGCTGACAGAAGCTATAATTCACCCCTCCACTTT
>-|-|TRBV28|TRBJ2-5
CASTLSPGVGETQYF
TGTGCCAGCACCCTCAGCCCGGGTGTCGGAGAGACCCAGTACTTC
>many|-|TRBV28|TRBJ1-2
CASSKLQNYGYTF
TGTGCCAGCAGCAAACTGCAGAACTATGGCTACACCTTC
>-|-|TRBV7-2|TRBJ2-7
CAGTPGGSRGEQYF
TGTGCCGGCACCCCGGGCGGAAGCCGCGGCGAGCAGTACTTC
>-|-|TRBV20-1|TRBJ1-1
CSASNLENTEAFF
TGCAGTGCTAGTAATTTAGAGAACACTGAAGCTTTCTTT
>many|-|TRBV12-3/TRBV12-4|TRBJ2-7
CASSSDSIGEQYF
TGTGCCAGCAGTTCGGACAGTATCGGCGAGCAGTACTTC
>many|TRBD2|TRBV24-1|TRBJ2-3
CATSELKRGSTDTQYF
TGTGCCACCAGTGAGCTAAAGCGGGGAAGCACAGATACGCAGTATTTT
>many|-|TRBV6-1|TRBJ1-5
CASRQDPSNQPQHF
TGTGCCAGCAGACAGGACCCTAGCAATCAGCCCCAGCATTTT
>many|-|TRBV28|TRBJ1-6
CASNQGGGNSPLHF
TGTGCCAGCAATCAGGGCGGGGGAAATTCACCCCTCCACTTT
>few|-|TRBV30|TRBJ1-1
CAWSTNGLHNTEAFF
TGTGCCTGGAGTACCAACGGGCTGCACAACACTGAAGCTTTCTTT
>many|-|TRBV28|TRBJ1-2
CASSFRSSFGYTF
TGTGCCAGCAGTTTTCGGAGCTCTTTTGGCTACACCTTC
>few|-|TRBV6-1|TRBJ1-5
CASSQGGEGNQPQHF
TGTGCCAGCAGTCAAGGGGGGGAAGGCAATCAGCCCCAGCATTTT
>-|-|TRBV18|TRBJ2-5
CASSQRPYQETQYF
TGTGCCAGCTCACAGCGTCCGTACCAAGAGACCCAGTACTTC
>few|-|TRBV14|TRBJ2-7
CASSLNSIYEQYF
TGTGCCAGCAGCCTGAACTCAATCTACGAGCAGTACTTC
>few|TRBD2|TRBV30|TRBJ2-1
CAWRGLAGVNEQFF
TGTGCCTGGAGGGGGCTAGCGGGAGTCAATGAGCAGTTCTTC
>-|-|TRBV7-9|TRBJ1-2
CASSLWFMDIRSGGYTF
TGTGCCAGCAGCTTATGGTTTATGGACATCCGCTCCGGGGGCTACACCTTC
>few|-|TRBV19|TRBJ2-2
CASSVGDITTGELFF
TGTGCCAGTAGCGTTGGTGACATAACCACCGGGGAGCTGTTTTTT
>few|-|TRBV3-1|TRBJ1-4
CASSQTGTTGEKLFF
TGTGCCAGCAGCCAAACCGGGACAACGGGTGAAAAACTGTTTTTT
>few|-|TRBV27|TRBJ2-7
CASSLRFGGGTYEQYF
TGTGCCAGCAGTTTAAGATTCGGGGGCGGAACCTACGAGCAGTACTTC
>many|-|TRBV28|TRBJ2-7
CASSSDSLYEQYF
TGTGCCAGCAGTTCAGACTCCCTTTACGAGCAGTACTTC
>few|-|TRBV18|TRBJ1-4
CASSPDRYKEKLFF
TGTGCCAGCTCACCTGACAGGTACAAGGAAAAACTGTTTTTT